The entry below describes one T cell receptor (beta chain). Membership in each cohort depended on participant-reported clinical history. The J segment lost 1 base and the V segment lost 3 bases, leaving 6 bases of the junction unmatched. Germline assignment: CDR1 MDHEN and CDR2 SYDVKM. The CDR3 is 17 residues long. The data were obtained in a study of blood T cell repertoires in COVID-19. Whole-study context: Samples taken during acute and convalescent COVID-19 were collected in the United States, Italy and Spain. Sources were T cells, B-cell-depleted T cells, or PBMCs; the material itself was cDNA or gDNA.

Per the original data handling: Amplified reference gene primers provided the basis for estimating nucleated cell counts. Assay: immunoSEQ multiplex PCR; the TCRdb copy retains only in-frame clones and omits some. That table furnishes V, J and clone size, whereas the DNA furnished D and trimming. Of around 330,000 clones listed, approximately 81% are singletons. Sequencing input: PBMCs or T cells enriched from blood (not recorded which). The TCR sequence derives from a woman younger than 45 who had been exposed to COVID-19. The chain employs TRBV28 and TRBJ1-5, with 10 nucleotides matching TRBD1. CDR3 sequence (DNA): TGTGCCAGCAGTTTTCTTGGGACAGGGGCGAGCAATCAGCCCCAGCATTTT. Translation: CASSFLGTGASNQPQHF. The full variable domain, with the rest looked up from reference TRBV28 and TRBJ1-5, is DVKVTQSSRYLVKRTGEKVFLECVQDMDHENMFWYRQDPGLGLRLIYFSYDVKMKEKGDIPEGYSVSREKKERFSLILESASTNQTSMYLCASSFLGTGASNQPQHFGDGTRLSIL.